This T cell receptor (beta chain) was captured in a study of OX40 agonist ivuxolimab in advanced cancers. About the research overall: Patients received intravenous ivuxolimab every 2 weeks at 0.01 to 10 mg/kg. Study conclusions and caveats: The study found among the lowest clonal expansion in partial responders at 0.1-3.0 mg/kg.

Of note for this clone: Its antigen is still unknown.

Clones were read by immunoSEQ multiplex PCR, and TCRdb kept only the in-frame ones, dropping some. The table shows under 100,000 clones, with approximately 89% occurring only once. Germline-derived CDR1 and CDR2 are MGHDK and SYGVNS. CDR3 length: 15 residues. The ends lost 2 bases at V and 4 bases at J; junction bases unmatched: 6. This specimen consisted of CD4+ or CD8+ T cells sorted from blood, obtained in a trial of the OX40 agonist ivuxolimab. The V and J genes are TRBV25-1 and TRBJ2-5; 8 bases line up with TRBD1. This sequence was found in an adult with an advanced solid tumor such as melanoma, head and neck, liver or kidney cancer. CDR3 loop: CASSETGGGRETQYF. The CDR3 DNA reads TGTGCCAGCAGTGAAACAGGGGGAGGCAGAGAGACCCAGTACTTC.